These 20 T cell receptor beta chains came from one sample sequenced in a study of blood T cell repertoires in COVID-19. The assay was immunoSEQ multiplex PCR, and TCRdb's table has in-frame clones only and misses some. The table includes 180,000 or so clones, approximately 91% detected once. The sample taken for sequencing was peripheral blood. The receptor source for this set is a man aged 18-30 years with active or convalescent COVID-19.

The chain joins TRBV4-1 to TRBJ2-3, with 7 bases that match TRBD2. The CDR3 is 17 residues long. Trimming removed 3 bases from V and 2 bases from J; junction bases left unmatched: 11. Per the germline V gene, CDR1 is MGHRA and CDR2 is YSYEKL. CDR3 region: CASSQPTSAPYTDTQYF. Written as DNA, the CDR3 is TGCGCCAGCAGCCAGCCAACTAGCGCGCCTTACACAGATACGCAGTATTTT.

This clone was picked up a small number of times. CDR3 amino acids: CASSPTGGDEKLFF. The CDR3 bases are TGTGCCAGCAGCCCGACAGGGGGGGATGAAAAACTGTTTTTT. The chain carries TRBV9 and TRBJ1-4; 9 nucleotides match TRBD1. The CDR3 is made up of 14 amino acids. Germline V gene data show CDR1 as SGDLS and CDR2 as YYNGEE. Unmatched junction bases numbered 4, after V lost 4 bases and J lost 6 bases.

The chain couples TRBV19 to TRBJ1-3, with a possible D match to TRBD1 (5 bases). V dropped 5 bases and J dropped 0 bases, with 14 bases sitting between them. CDR3 length: 16 amino acids. From germline, CDR1 is LNHDA and CDR2 SQIVND (reference sequence). In DNA, the CDR3 is TGTGCCAGTAGTCCCGTTGGGGCCCTCTCTGGAAACACCATATATTTT. As protein: CASSPVGALSGNTIYF.

J is TRBJ2-2 and V is TRBV7-8; perhaps TRBD2 as D (6 bases). This CDR3 contains 17 residues. Between the trimmed V and J ends, which lost 1 base and 0 bases, there was a span of 12 bases. Germline V CDR1 and CDR2: SGHVS, FQNEAQ. In DNA, the CDR3 is TGTGCCAGCAGCTTAGTAGCCGGGACTCCGAACACCGGGGAGCTGTTTTTT. Its protein is CASSLVAGTPNTGELFF. The complete variable domain, with remaining parts taken from reference TRBV7-8 and TRBJ2-2, reads GAGVSQSPRYKVAKRGQDVALRCDPISGHVSLFWYQQALGQGPEFLTYFQNEAQLDKSGLPSDRFFAERPEGSVSTLKIQRTQQEDSAVYLCASSLVAGTPNTGELFFGEGSRLTVL.

The chain has TRBV2 and TRBJ1-6, with D unclear. This CDR3 is 15 amino acids long. Per the germline V gene, CDR1 is SNHLY and CDR2 is FYNNEI. V gave up 1 base and J gave up 7 bases, with 11 bases separating them. CDR3: CASSEGAAGNSPLHF. Written as DNA, the CDR3 is TGTGCCAGCAGTGAAGGGGCTGCGGGGAATTCACCCCTCCACTTT.

The chain has TRBV6-6 and TRBJ1-5; no firm D call. The CDR3 covers 16 residues. Germline CDR1 and CDR2: MNHNY and SVGAGI (reference sequence). V gave up 3 bases and J gave up 4 bases, with 16 bases separating them. CDR3 loop: CASSYSRAKLNQPQHF. CDR3 DNA: TGTGCCAGCAGTTATTCCCGCGCGAAACTAAATCAGCCCCAGCATTTT.

V and J are TRBV7-9 and TRBJ1-3; tentative D call: TRBD1 (5 bases). The CDR3 has 14 amino acids. The V end was cut by 4 bases, the J end by 7 bases, with 14 bases between. Germline CDR1 SEHNR, CDR2 FQNEAQ (reference sequence). Here the CDR3 reads CASSYDSVLNTIYF. As DNA, the CDR3 is TGTGCCAGCAGCTATGACAGCGTTCTTAACACCATATATTTT.

Here the CDR3 reads CASSPAPGEGYGYTF. The CDR3 DNA reads TGTGCCAGCAGCCCGGCCCCAGGGGAAGGATATGGCTACACCTTC. V and J are TRBV3-1 (or the pseudogene TRBV3-2) and TRBJ1-2; maybe TRBD1 (6 bases). V was pared by 4 bases and J by 5 bases, with 17 bases between. CDR3 length: 15 amino acids. Germline V gene data show CDR1 as LGHDT and CDR2 as YNNKEL (reference sequence).

This sequence joins TRBV29-1 and TRBJ1-1, with D unresolved. Germline V gene lookup returns CDR1 SQVTM and CDR2 ANQGSEA. This CDR3 contains 14 residues. V dropped 7 bases and J dropped 2 bases, with 17 bases sitting between them. The CDR3 loop is CSAMRLTFNTEAFF. The CDR3 region has the DNA TGCAGCGCCATGAGACTGACTTTTAACACTGAAGCTTTCTTT. The full variable domain, its missing parts supplied by reference TRBV29-1 and TRBJ1-1, is SAVISQKPSRDICQRGTSLTIQCQVDSQVTMMFWYRQQPGQSLTLIATANQGSEATYESGFVIDKFPISRPNLTFSTLTVSNMSPEDSSIYLCSAMRLTFNTEAFFGQGTRLTVV.

The chain links TRBV14 to TRBJ2-2; D possibly corresponds to TRBD1 (6 bases). The CDR3 extends over 13 amino acids. In germline, CDR1 is SGHDN, CDR2 FVKESK. The V end lost 3 bases, the J end lost 6 bases, and 8 bases lay between the germline ends. The CDR3 nucleotides are TGTGCCAGCAGCCAGGACAGAGCCGGGGAGCTGTTTTTT. Protein: CASSQDRAGELFF. The full variable domain, with the rest looked up from reference TRBV14 and TRBJ2-2, is EAGVTQFPSHSVIEKGQTVTLRCDPISGHDNLYWYRRVMGKEIKFLLHFVKESKQDESGMPNNRFLAERTGGTYSTLKVQPAELEDSGVYFCASSQDRAGELFFGEGSRLTVL.

This sequence joins TRBV5-1 and TRBJ2-1; D remains unclear. There are 13 residues in the CDR3. The ends were cut back, 0 bases at V and 3 bases at J, with 4 bases in the middle. The germline V gene has CDR1 SGHRS and CDR2 YFSETQ. The CDR3 here is CASSLDYYNEQFF. The CDR3 bases are TGCGCCAGCAGCTTGGACTACTACAATGAGCAGTTCTTC.

V usage is TRBV7-9 and J usage is TRBJ1-1; D remains unclear. Per germline, CDR1 SEHNR and CDR2 FQNEAQ (reference sequence). Trimming stripped 4 bases from V and 1 base from J, with 16 bases between. This CDR3 spans 16 amino acids. The CDR3 loop reads CASSSKVARSNTEAFF. The DNA for the CDR3 is TGTGCCAGCAGCTCCAAAGTAGCACGGTCGAACACTGAAGCTTTCTTT.

The chain links TRBV6-6 to TRBJ1-5; D is ambiguous. The ends were cut back, 5 bases at V and 7 bases at J, with 9 bases in the middle. The CDR3 runs 12 residues. Germline V CDR1 and CDR2: MNHNY, SVGAGI (reference sequence). The CDR3 loop is CASSKTPQPQHF. The CDR3 DNA is TGTGCCAGCAGTAAGACACCCCAGCCCCAGCATTTT.

The rearrangement links TRBV6-5 to TRBJ1-2, with TRBD1 as a possible D gene (5 bases). The CDR3 loop spans 15 amino acids. V was clipped by 7 bases and J by 9 bases, with 24 bases between them. Germline CDR1 is MNHEY and CDR2 is SVGAGI. The CDR3 DNA reads TGTGCCAGCACGGTCTCCTCCGGGACTCCTGCCCGCTACACCTTC. As protein: CASTVSSGTPARYTF.

The J gene is TRBJ2-2, the V gene TRBV18; D is possibly TRBD2 (6 bases). Between the trimmed V and J ends, which lost 3 bases and 5 bases, there was a span of 13 bases. Germline V CDR1 and CDR2: KGHSH, LQKENI. The CDR3 has 15 amino acids. CDR3 sequence reads: CASSPIPGETGELFF. The CDR3 DNA follows: TGTGCCAGCTCACCGATTCCGGGAGAGACCGGGGAGCTGTTTTTT.

The gene calls are TRBV7-9 and TRBJ1-1; 7 positions match TRBD1. The CDR3 runs 13 residues. V was pared by 8 bases and J by 4 bases, with 7 bases of the junction left unmatched. CDR1 is SEHNR and CDR2 is FQNEAQ in the germline V gene (reference sequence). CDR3 residues: CASLGRGLTEAFF. In DNA form, the CDR3 reads TGTGCCAGCCTAGGAAGGGGGCTCACTGAAGCTTTCTTT. Variable domain in full (rest from reference TRBV7-9 and TRBJ1-1): DTGVSQNPRHKITKRGQNVTFRCDPISEHNRLYWYRQTLGQGPEFLTYFQNEAQLEKSRLLSDRFSAERPKGSFSTLEIQRTEQGDSAMYLCASLGRGLTEAFFGQGTRLTVV.

The chain links TRBV14 to TRBJ2-1, with 12 bases fitting TRBD2. V lost 3 bases to trimming and J lost 3 bases; unmatched junction nucleotides: 0. This CDR3 has 15 amino acids. Per the germline V gene, CDR1 is SGHDN and CDR2 is FVKESK. CDR3 region: CASSQTSGSYNEQFF. In nucleotides, the CDR3 is TGTGCCAGCAGCCAGACTAGCGGGAGCTACAATGAGCAGTTCTTC.

The chain joins TRBV28 to TRBJ2-5; TRBD1 agrees at 7 bases. The CDR3 covers 13 residues. Trimming took 11 bases from V and 2 from J; bases not matched to a gene: 8. The germline V gene has CDR1 MDHEN and CDR2 SYDVKM. In nucleotides, the CDR3 is TGTGCCGGGGCCCAGGACAGGCAAGAGACCCAGTACTTC. The encoded protein is CAGAQDRQETQYF.

This clone was seen only a few times. The V gene is TRBV5-4, the J gene TRBJ2-6; D is unresolved. The V end was cut by 4 bases, the J end by 0 bases, with 14 bases between. CDR1 and CDR2 from the germline V gene are SGHNT and YYREEE (reference sequence). The CDR3 extends over 17 amino acids. Written as DNA, the CDR3 is TGTGCCAGCAGCCTGGGCTATCGTTCCTCTGGGGCCAACGTCCTGACTTTC. It is translated as CASSLGYRSSGANVLTF.

The V call is TRBV30, the J call TRBJ2-1, with 9 positions matching TRBD1. J gave up 4 bases and V 3 bases, and 7 bases lay outside the gene matches. CDR3 length equals 15 residues. Germline CDR1 and CDR2: GTSNPN and SVGIG (reference sequence). The CDR3 DNA sequence: TGTGCCTGGAGCCGGGGACAGGGATTATACAATGAGCAGTTCTTC. This codes for CAWSRGQGLYNEQFF.